This T cell receptor (beta chain) was identified during a study of blood T cell repertoires in COVID-19 (TCRdb year 2020). For context, the study as a whole: Samples from collaborators originated in the United States, Italy and Spain and spanned both the acute and convalescent phases of COVID-19. The prospective study material was composed of cDNA or gDNA derived from T cells, B-cell-depleted T cells, or PBMCs. Deeply sampled blood TCRbeta repertoires from subjects exposed to, actively infected with, or recovered from COVID-19 were included in the dataset. The repertoires were made available in a free public database intended to serve as a resource for research on the immune response to SARS-CoV-2. The samples were drawn from the first 160 participants of the ongoing ImmuneRACE study and from over 950 subjects provided by 6 global collaborators. A de-identified subject ID, COVID-19 status, age in years and sex were almost always included in the sample metadata. Where available, HLA class I and class II types were taken from metadata supplied by the sample provider and were not determined by assay-based typing. What the work shows at the level of the full study, not this receptor alone: The quantity of clinical and demographic metadata differed by source and by participant and was supplied without curation.

A note on this clone: There is no known antigen for this receptor. One end of the junction does not line up with germline, which may come from a read error.

Taken from cysteine to phenylalanine, the CDR3 has 14 residues. Solely the CDR3 DNA is kept, with 42 bases framed from the first base. Reading the germline V gene gives CDR1 SGHTA and CDR2 FQGTGA. Each collaborating institution followed its own protocols to collect whole blood in K2EDTA tubes. For TCRbeta analysis, collaborator samples were shipped as frozen whole blood, as isolated PBMCs, or as DNA extracted from either sample type. TCRbeta CDR3 regions were amplified from genomic DNA using the immunoSEQ Assay, a bias-controlled multiplex PCR. In the original analysis: The number of nucleated cells in each sample was estimated from the amplification of reference gene primers within the assay. Sequence reads were collapsed and filtered to measure the absolute abundance of every unique TCRbeta CDR3 rearrangement. Productive Simpson clonality was computed per sample as the square root of Simpson's diversity index over productive rearrangements. The source is immuneACCESS, and TCRdb retained only in-frame sequences with V and J called. Part of the clones is not carried over; for the studies checked, unresolved V genes explain less than half of this, and the remainder is unexplained. D and trimming come from the DNA, and the V and J calls and clone size come from that table. This sample comprises a few hundred thousand clones, more than 85% of them detected only once. Under 3% of the sample comes from the top ten.

The sequence links TRBV7-3 to TRBJ2-1; a stretch of 11 junction bases matches TRBD2. The sequenced material came from peripheral blood. The receptor's source is a human donor in a cohort sampled during active COVID-19. CDR3 sequence: CASSFSPTSGSKVF. The nucleotides read TGTGCCAGCAGCTTTTCGCCAACTAGCGGGAGTAAAGTCTTC.